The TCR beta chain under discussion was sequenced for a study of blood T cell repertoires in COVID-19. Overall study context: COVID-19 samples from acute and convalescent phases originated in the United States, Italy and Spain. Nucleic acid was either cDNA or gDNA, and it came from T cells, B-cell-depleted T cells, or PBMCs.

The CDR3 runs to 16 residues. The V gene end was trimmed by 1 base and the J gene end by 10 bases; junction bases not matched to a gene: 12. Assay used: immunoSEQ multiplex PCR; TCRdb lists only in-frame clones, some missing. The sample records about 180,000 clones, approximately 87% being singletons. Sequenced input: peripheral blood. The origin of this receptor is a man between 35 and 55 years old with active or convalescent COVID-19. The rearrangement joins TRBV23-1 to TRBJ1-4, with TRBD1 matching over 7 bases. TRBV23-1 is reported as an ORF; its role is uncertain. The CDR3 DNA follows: TGCGCCAGCAGTCAATTAGTCGGCCTCCCAGGGGGAAAACTGTTTTTT. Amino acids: CASSQLVGLPGGKLFF.